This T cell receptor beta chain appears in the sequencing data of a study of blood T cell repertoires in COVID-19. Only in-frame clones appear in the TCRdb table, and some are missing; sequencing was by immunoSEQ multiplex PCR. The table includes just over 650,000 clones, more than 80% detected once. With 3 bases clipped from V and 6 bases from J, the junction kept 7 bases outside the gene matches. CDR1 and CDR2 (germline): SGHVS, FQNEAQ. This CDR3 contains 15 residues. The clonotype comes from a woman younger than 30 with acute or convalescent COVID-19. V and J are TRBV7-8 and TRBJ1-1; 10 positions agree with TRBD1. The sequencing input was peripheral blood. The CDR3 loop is CASSFLGTGAPEAFF. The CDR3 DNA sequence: TGTGCCAGCAGCTTCCTCGGGACAGGGGCTCCTGAAGCTTTCTTT.